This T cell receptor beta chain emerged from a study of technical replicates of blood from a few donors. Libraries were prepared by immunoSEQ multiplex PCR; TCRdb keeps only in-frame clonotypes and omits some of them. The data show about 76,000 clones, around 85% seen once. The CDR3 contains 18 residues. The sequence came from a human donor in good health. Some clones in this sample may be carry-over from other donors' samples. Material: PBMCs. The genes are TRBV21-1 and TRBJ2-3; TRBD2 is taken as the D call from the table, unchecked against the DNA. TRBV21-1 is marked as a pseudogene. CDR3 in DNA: TGTGCCAGCAGCAAACTGCCCTACGGGGGAGGGGGCACAGATACGCAGTATTTT. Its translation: CASSKLPYGGGGTDTQYF.